These 20 T cell receptor beta chains originate from one sample sequenced in a study of T cell changes during pregnancy in multiple sclerosis (dated by TCRdb to between 2017 and 2020). Library preparation used the immunoSEQ multiplex PCR assay. This is the immuneACCESS table as TCRdb keeps it, with only in-frame sequences that have V and J called. A part of the clones is gone; compared with another copy, unresolved V genes explain less than half, and the rest is unexplained. The sample table lists more than 30,000 clones, approximately 93% of them with a count of one. Of the sample, about 8.3% falls within the top ten clones. This specimen was CD8+ T cells from peripheral blood mononuclear cells, taken in the third trimester of pregnancy. These TCRs come from a female donor with multiple sclerosis, enrolled in a pregnancy study.

This sequence joins TRBV27 and TRBJ2-7; D gene ambiguous. The V end was cut by 1 base, the J end by 0 bases, with 7 bases between. The CDR3 is made up of 14 amino acids. The germline V gene has CDR1 MNHEY and CDR2 SMNVEV (reference sequence). The CDR3 sequence is CASSLLGTSYEQYF. The CDR3 DNA reads TGTGCCAGCAGTTTATTGGGCACCTCCTACGAGCAGTACTTC.

The chain is built from TRBV11-2 and TRBJ2-1; D may be TRBD1 (5 bases). Germline loops: CDR1 SGHAT, CDR2 FQNNGV. Trimming removed 1 base at V and 6 bases at J, with 10 bases between. The CDR3 consists of 14 residues. CDR3 nucleotide sequence: TGTGCCAGCAGCTTAGGACAGTATGTCAATGAGCAGTTCTTC. It yields the protein CASSLGQYVNEQFF.

The chain joins TRBV9 to TRBJ1-2; 8 nucleotides agree with TRBD1. This CDR3 has 16 amino acids. The V segment lost 0 bases and the J segment 4 bases; nucleotides outside the gene matches: 8. CDR1 SGDLS and CDR2 YYNGEE come from the germline V gene. CDR3: CASSVDGDRPSYGYTF. CDR3 in DNA: TGTGCCAGCAGCGTAGACGGGGACAGGCCGTCCTATGGCTACACCTTC. The whole variable domain, filled in from reference TRBV9 and TRBJ1-2, reads DSGVTQTPKHLITATGQRVTLRCSPRSGDLSVYWYQQSLDQGLQFLIQYYNGEERAKGNILERFSAQQFPDLHSELNLSSLELGDSALYFCASSVDGDRPSYGYTFGSGTRLTVV.

The V and J genes are TRBV6-5 and TRBJ2-7, with a tentative D call TRBD1 (8 bases). CDR1 and CDR2 (germline): MNHEY, SVGAGI. This CDR3 region has 15 residues. V was pared by 7 bases and J by 4 bases, with 20 bases between. CDR3 DNA: TGTGCCAGCAAACTGGGGGGGACAGGAGATTACGAGCAGTACTTC. It translates to CASKLGGTGDYEQYF.

J is TRBJ1-1 and V is TRBV29-1, with D unclear. V lost 8 bases to trimming and J lost 1 base, with 8 bases between them. From germline, CDR1 is SQVTM and CDR2 ANQGSEA. The CDR3 loop spans 11 amino acids. The CDR3 nucleotides are TGCAGCTCCGAGGGGAACACTGAAGCTTTCTTT. Protein sequence: CSSEGNTEAFF.

V is TRBV11-2 and J is TRBJ2-5; D remains unclear. V was trimmed by 4 bases and J by 4 bases, leaving 10 bases between them. The CDR3 contains 13 residues. CDR1 is SGHAT, CDR2 FQNNGV, per germline. The CDR3 region is CASSYGLGETQYF. The CDR3 DNA is TGTGCCAGCAGCTACGGGTTGGGAGAGACCCAGTACTTC.

This chain joins TRBV29-1 and TRBJ2-5, with 11 bases lining up with TRBD2. The V gene's germline CDR1 is SQVTM and CDR2 ANQGSEA. V lost 4 bases, J lost 3 bases, and 7 bases stayed unmatched. The CDR3 consists of 15 residues. The CDR3 region is CSVGLAGTLKETQYF. The CDR3 region has the DNA TGCAGCGTTGGACTAGCGGGAACACTAAAAGAGACCCAGTACTTC.

The CDR3 sequence is CASSLDSGGKNTEAFF. CDR3 DNA sequence: TGTGCCAGCAGCTTAGATAGCGGGGGGAAGAACACTGAAGCTTTCTTT. J is TRBJ1-1 and V is TRBV11-3; a weak D match, TRBD1 (5 bases). This CDR3 is 16 amino acids long. V was shortened by 0 bases and J by 1 base, with 12 bases between the two germline ends. The germline V gene has CDR1 SGHNT and CDR2 YENEEA.

The J gene is TRBJ1-3, the V gene TRBV9; no reliable D call. With 4 bases removed from V and 0 bases from J, the gap between germline ends came to 8 bases. The CDR3 length is 14 residues. CDR1 is SGDLS and CDR2 is YYNGEE in the germline V gene. Here the CDR3 DNA reads TGTGCCAGCAGCCCTGGAGGCTCTGGAAACACCATATATTTT. As protein: CASSPGGSGNTIYF.

In nucleotides, the CDR3 is TGTGCCAGCAGCGCTTCCAGGGAGGGCTATAATTCACCCCTCCACTTT. As protein: CASSASREGYNSPLHF. This sequence joins TRBV9 and TRBJ1-6; tentative D call: TRBD1 (5 bases). This CDR3 comprises 16 residues. Between the trimmed V and J ends, which lost 3 bases and 3 bases, there was a span of 13 bases. Germline lookup yields CDR1 SGDLS and CDR2 YYNGEE.

V gene TRBV7-9 combines with J gene TRBJ2-1, with D perhaps TRBD1 (6 bases). The germline CDR1 and CDR2 sequences are SEHNR and FQNEAQ (reference sequence). The V gene lost 4 bases and the J gene lost 10 bases, with 17 bases spanning the gap. The CDR3 contains 14 residues. CDR3 DNA sequence: TGTGCCAGCAGCTCACCCGAGGGGGTCGGGGAGCAGTTCTTC. It yields the protein CASSSPEGVGEQFF.

The chain joins TRBV5-1 to TRBJ2-1; D unclear. Per the germline V gene, CDR1 is SGHRS and CDR2 is YFSETQ. The CDR3 extends over 16 amino acids. V was cut by 5 bases and J by 0 bases, with 15 bases left in between. CDR3 amino acids: CASSLLLVSSYNEQFF. The CDR3 bases are TGCGCCAGCAGTCTCCTGTTGGTCAGCTCCTACAATGAGCAGTTCTTC.

The genes are TRBV7-6 and TRBJ1-1; no clear D gene. CDR1 is SGHVS, CDR2 FNYEAQ, per germline. The V and J ends lost 4 bases and 5 bases respectively, with 17 bases between them. CDR3 length: 15 residues. The DNA for the CDR3 is TGTGCCAGCAGCTCCCTTCGAGGCCCGGGGACTGAAGCTTTCTTT. Translation: CASSSLRGPGTEAFF.

The V call is TRBV9, the J call TRBJ1-6, with D possibly being TRBD1 (6 bases). The CDR3 is 15 amino acids. The V and J ends lost 4 bases and 9 bases respectively, with 17 bases between them. Germline V CDR1 and CDR2: SGDLS, YYNGEE. CDR3 nucleotides: TGTGCCAGCAGCAGTACAGGGTCTATAGGTTCACCCCTCCACTTT. Protein: CASSSTGSIGSPLHF. The complete variable domain, with remaining parts taken from reference TRBV9 and TRBJ1-6, reads DSGVTQTPKHLITATGQRVTLRCSPRSGDLSVYWYQQSLDQGLQFLIQYYNGEERAKGNILERFSAQQFPDLHSELNLSSLELGDSALYFCASSSTGSIGSPLHFGNGTRLTVT.

The gene calls are TRBV7-3 and TRBJ1-1; the D gene is possibly TRBD1 (5 bases). The CDR3 loop spans 14 amino acids. Germline CDR1 reads SGHTA; CDR2 reads FQGTGA. Trimming shortened V by 0 bases and J by 5 bases, and 10 bases separated the two germline ends. The CDR3 DNA sequence: TGTGCCAGCAGCTTAACGGGACTCGGGACTGAAGCTTTCTTT. Its protein is CASSLTGLGTEAFF.

The chain uses TRBV27 and TRBJ1-3; D may be TRBD1 (6 bases). Trimming left V 8 bases short and J 8 bases short, with 19 bases between. The CDR3 is 14 residues long. Germline CDR1 MNHEY, CDR2 SMNVEV (reference sequence). The CDR3 reads CASQGSGADDTIYF. The CDR3 DNA reads TGTGCCAGCCAAGGTTCAGGGGCCGATGACACCATATATTTT.

This clone showed up just once. The genes are TRBV13 and TRBJ2-7, with 7 nucleotides matching TRBD1. CDR3 length equals 15 residues. CDR1 is PRHDT and CDR2 is FYEKMQ in the germline V gene (reference sequence). The V segment lost 5 bases and the J segment 2 bases; nucleotides outside the gene matches: 9. The DNA of the CDR3 is TGTGCCAGCAGCGAACAAAGAGGGACAGCCTACGAGCAGTACTTC. Encoded protein: CASSEQRGTAYEQYF.

This clone was counted once. The rearrangement links TRBV5-4 to TRBJ1-1; TRBD1 is a possible D gene (5 bases). Germline CDR1 reads SGHNT; CDR2 reads YYREEE (reference sequence). V was pared by 7 bases and J by 4 bases, with 14 bases between. CDR3 length: 13 residues. The CDR3 coding sequence is TGTGCCAGCTCCTACGGGGGGGGCACTGAAGCTTTCTTT. Its translation is CASSYGGGTEAFF.

The genes are TRBV9 and TRBJ2-5, with D perhaps TRBD1 (7 bases). This CDR3 has 14 amino acids. CDR1 is SGDLS, CDR2 YYNGEE, per germline. With 4 bases removed from V and 5 bases from J, the gap between germline ends came to 15 bases. The CDR3 is CASSPPSGGETQYF. CDR3 coding DNA: TGTGCCAGCAGCCCCCCCTCAGGGGGGGAGACCCAGTACTTC.

The chain carries TRBV19 and TRBJ1-1; D perhaps matches TRBD1 (5 bases). The CDR3 sequence is 15 residues long. From germline, CDR1 is LNHDA and CDR2 SQIVND (reference sequence). Trimming shortened V by 5 bases and J by 4 bases, and 17 bases separated the two germline ends. The chain's CDR3 is CASSLQAYATTEAFF. The CDR3 region has the DNA TGTGCCAGTAGTCTACAGGCGTACGCGACCACTGAAGCTTTCTTT.